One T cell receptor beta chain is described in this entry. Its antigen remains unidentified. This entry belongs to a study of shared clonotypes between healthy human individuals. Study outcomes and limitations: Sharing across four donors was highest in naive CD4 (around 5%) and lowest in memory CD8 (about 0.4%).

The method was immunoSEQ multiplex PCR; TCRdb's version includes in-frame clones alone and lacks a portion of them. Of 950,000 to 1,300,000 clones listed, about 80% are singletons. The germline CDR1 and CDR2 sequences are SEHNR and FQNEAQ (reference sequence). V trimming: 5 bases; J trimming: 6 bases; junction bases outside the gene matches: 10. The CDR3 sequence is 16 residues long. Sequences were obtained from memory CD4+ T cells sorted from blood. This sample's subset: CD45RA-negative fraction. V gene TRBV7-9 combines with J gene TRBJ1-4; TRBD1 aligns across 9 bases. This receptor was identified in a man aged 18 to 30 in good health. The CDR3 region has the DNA TGTGCCAGCAGCCTCAGGACAGGGGCCGGAGATGAAAAACTGTTTTTT. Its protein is CASSLRTGAGDEKLFF.